This T cell receptor beta chain stems from a study of blood T cell repertoires in COVID-19. Study-level information: T cells, B-cell-depleted T cells, or PBMCs supplied cDNA or gDNA.

In the source study's methods: Amplification of reference gene primers provided the estimated nucleated cell counts. Assay: immunoSEQ multiplex PCR; the TCRdb copy retains only in-frame clones and omits some. For V, J and clone size, that table is used; D and trimming come from the DNA. Of over 200,000 clones listed, 70% to 90% were seen once; the top ten hold about 2.5%. The CDR3 extends over 17 amino acids. Trimming cost V 0 bases and J 0 bases, with 18 bases left between them. CDR1 GTSNPN and CDR2 SVGIG come from the germline V gene (reference sequence). Seattle researchers signed up patients amid active infection and tracked them longitudinally.

The receptor was isolated from a man aged 25 to 40 with COVID-19, enrolled during active disease. Sample: peripheral blood. The rearrangement uses TRBV30 and TRBJ2-7, with D tentatively TRBD2 (5 bases). The CDR3 coding sequence is TGTGCCTGGAGTGTAGGCCGGACTGCCTTTAGCTCCTACGAGCAGTACTTC. Its protein is CAWSVGRTAFSSYEQYF.